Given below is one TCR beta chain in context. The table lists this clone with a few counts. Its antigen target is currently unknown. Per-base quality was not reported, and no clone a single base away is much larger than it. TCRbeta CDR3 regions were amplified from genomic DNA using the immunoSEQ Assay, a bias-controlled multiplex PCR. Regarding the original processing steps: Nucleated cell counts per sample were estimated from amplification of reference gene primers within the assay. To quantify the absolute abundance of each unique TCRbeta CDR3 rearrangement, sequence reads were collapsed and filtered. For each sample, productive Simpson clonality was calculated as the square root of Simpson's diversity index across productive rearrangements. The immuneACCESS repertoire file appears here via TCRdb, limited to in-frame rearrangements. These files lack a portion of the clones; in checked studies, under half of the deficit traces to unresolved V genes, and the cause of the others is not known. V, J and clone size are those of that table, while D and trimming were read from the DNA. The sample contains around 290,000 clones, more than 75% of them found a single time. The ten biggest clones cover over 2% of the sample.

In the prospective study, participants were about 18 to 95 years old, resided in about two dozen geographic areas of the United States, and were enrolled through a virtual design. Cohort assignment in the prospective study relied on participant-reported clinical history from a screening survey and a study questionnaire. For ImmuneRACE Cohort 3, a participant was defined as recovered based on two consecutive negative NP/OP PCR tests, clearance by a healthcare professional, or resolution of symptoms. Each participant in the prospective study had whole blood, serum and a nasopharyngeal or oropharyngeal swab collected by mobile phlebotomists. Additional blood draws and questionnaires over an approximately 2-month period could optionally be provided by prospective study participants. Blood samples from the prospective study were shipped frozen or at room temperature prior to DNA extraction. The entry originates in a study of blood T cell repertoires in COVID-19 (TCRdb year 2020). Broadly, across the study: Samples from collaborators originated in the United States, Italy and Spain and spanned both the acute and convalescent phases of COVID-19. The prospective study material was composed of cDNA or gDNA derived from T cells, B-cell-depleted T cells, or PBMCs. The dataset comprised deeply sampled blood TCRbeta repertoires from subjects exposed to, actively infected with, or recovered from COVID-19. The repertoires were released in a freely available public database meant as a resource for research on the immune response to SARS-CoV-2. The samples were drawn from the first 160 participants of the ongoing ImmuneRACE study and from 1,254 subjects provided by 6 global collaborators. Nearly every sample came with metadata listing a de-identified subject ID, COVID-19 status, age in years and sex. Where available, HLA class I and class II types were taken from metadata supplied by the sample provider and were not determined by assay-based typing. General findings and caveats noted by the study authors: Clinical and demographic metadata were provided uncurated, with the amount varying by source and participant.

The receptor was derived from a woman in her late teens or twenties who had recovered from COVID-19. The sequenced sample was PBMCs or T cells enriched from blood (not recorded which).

For the CDR3, the sequence is CASSQGLASDSADTQYF. The DNA sequence reads TGCGCCAGCAGCCAAGGACTAGCATCCGATTCAGCAGATACGCAGTATTTT. The chain was built from TRBV4-3 and TRBJ2-3, and TRBD2 matches 7 of the central bases. The CDR3 runs 17 residues from the cysteine to the phenylalanine. The retained sequence is limited to the CDR3, 51 bases, with the frame set at the first base. Ends trimmed: V by 1 base, J by 4 bases; bases unmatched to a gene: 11. CDR1 and CDR2 are read off the germline V gene as LGHNA and YSLEER.